The T cell receptor (beta chain) described here comes from a study of PD-1 blockade in mismatch repair-deficient tumors. Findings of the study overall: Rapid post-treatment expansion, then contraction, generally preceding radiologic response, marked tumor-resident clones.

TCRdb's table, derived via immunoSEQ multiplex PCR, lists solely in-frame clones and lacks some. The table includes 35,000 to 45,000 clones, approximately 81% detected once. This clone appeared a few times. Its antigen remains unknown. Specimen: peripheral blood, collected approximately 80 weeks after starting pembrolizumab. This sequence originates from an adult with mismatch repair-deficient cancer.

The CDR3 DNA reads as TGTGCCAGCAGCGGGGGGACGGCACTCAAAGAGACCCAGTACTTC. It codes for CASSGGTALKETQYF. The gene calls are TRBV5-4 and TRBJ2-5, with D possibly being TRBD2 (6 bases). The CDR3 is made up of 15 amino acids. Germline V gene data show CDR1 as SGHNT and CDR2 as YYREEE (reference sequence). The ends were cut back, 4 bases at V and 3 bases at J, with 16 bases in the middle.